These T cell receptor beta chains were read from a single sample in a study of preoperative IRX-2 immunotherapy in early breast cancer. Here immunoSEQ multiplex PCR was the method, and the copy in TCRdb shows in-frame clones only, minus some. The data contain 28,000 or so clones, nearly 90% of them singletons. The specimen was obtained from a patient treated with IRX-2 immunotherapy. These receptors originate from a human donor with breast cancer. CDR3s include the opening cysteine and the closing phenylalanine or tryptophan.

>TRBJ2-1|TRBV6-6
CATRSREAGGNEQFF
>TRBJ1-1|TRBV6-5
CASSYSTLVQGADAFF
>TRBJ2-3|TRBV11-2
CASRDARSTDTQYF
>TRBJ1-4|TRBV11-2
CASSVAQEKLFF
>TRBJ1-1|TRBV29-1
CSVYRTGGGEAFF
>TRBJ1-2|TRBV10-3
CAISVAEGGYTF
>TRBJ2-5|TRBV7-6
CASSSSNPETQYF
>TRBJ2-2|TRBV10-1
CASSSDPDTGELFF
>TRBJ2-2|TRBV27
CASSLGLLTGELFF
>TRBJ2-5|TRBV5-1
CASSPGRGGGETQYF
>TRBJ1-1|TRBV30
CAWSEATGAVTEAFF
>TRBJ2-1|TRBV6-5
CASMGLAGAEQFF
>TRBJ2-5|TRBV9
CASSQKLAPVYQETQYF
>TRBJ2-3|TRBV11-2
CASSLPADTQYF
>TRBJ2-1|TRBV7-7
CASSLRLAGASYNEQFF
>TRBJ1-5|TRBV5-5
CASSLGGGGARYSNQPQHF
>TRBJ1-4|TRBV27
CASSSPRGDATNEKLFF
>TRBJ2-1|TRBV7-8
CASSLGGLAGGSGEQFF
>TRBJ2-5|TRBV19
CATSLGEETQYF
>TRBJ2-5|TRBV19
CASSIVAGHQETQYF
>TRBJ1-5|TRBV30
CAWSEGGDQPQHF
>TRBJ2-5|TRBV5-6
CASSYSGRMEETQYF
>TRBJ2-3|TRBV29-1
CSAGPSGGIGDTQYF
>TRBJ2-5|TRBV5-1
CASSLTGGGETQYF
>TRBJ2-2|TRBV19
CASTLIAGPNTGELFF
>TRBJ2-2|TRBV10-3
CAISGRGPPTGELFF
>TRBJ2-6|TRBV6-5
CVSSYKGGSGANVLTF
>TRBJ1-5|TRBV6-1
CASSEIGNSNQPQHF
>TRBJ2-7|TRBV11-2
CASSSRTGQLNEQYF
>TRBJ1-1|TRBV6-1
CASSGGTGNTEAFF
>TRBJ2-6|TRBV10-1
CASSGGGSGANVLTF
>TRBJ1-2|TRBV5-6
CASSLASTGPYGYTF
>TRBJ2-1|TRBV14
CASSPSGGGTNEQFF
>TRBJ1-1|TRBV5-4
CASSLPPYLNTEAFF
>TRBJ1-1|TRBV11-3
CASSTSDRGTMTFF
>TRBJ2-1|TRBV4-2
CASSLEGPENEQFF
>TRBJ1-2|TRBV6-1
CASSKHRDINYGYTF
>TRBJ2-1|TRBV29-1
CSVEETQYNEQFF
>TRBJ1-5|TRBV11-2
CASSLEGGAQHF
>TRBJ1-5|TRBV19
CASTLFRGSNQPQHF
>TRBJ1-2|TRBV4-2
CASSQTTGVGYTF
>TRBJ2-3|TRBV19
CASSITSARSSTDTQYF
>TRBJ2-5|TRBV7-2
CASSPGTGSKTQYF
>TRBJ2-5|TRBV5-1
CASAGGTSGETQYF
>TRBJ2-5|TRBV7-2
CASSLRLSQETQYF
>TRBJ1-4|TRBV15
CATSRDLGGPNEKLFF
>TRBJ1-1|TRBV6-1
CASSYFGEAFF
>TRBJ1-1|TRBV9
CASSVGRRVGPNTEAFF
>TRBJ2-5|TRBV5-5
CASSIGTGGQETQYF
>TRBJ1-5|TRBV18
CASSASGGGQPQHF
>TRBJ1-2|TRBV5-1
CASSPAGASDYGYTF
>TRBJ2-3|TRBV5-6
CASSFDYSPDTQYF